This T cell receptor (beta chain) was retrieved from a study of graft-versus-host responses after intestinal transplantation. Whole-study findings and limits: GvH clone levels peaked in circulation, and this peak was associated with early post-transplant HvG declines. GvH clones occurred in recipient marrow; some first appeared in ileum or blood.

Notes on this clone: Its antigen is not identified.

The CDR3 covers 13 residues. The V and J ends lost 8 bases and 6 bases respectively, with 14 bases between them. Germline CDR1 is SGHVS and CDR2 is FQNEAQ. Data came from immunoSEQ multiplex PCR; TCRdb stores just in-frame clones and leaves some out. The sample shows approximately 33,000 clones, about 86% of them seen only once. The source is a human donor who received an intestinal transplant. This rearrangement joins TRBV7-8 to TRBJ1-5; D remains ambiguous. Material: unstimulated CD8+ T cells sorted from spleen or lymph node cells, obtained before intestinal transplant. DNA of the CDR3: TGTGCCAGCTCAGCGAGTTCCCCTCAGCCCCAGCATTTT. Translated, it gives CASSASSPQPQHF.